The sequence of this T cell receptor beta chain was determined in a study of human T cells and chemical hapten exposure. During construction of the library, unique molecular identifiers were attached to individual cDNA molecules for quantitative, reproducible TCR counting. A single record per CDR3 protein comes from TCRdb applying MiXCR to the RACE reads. The sample has 300,000 to 450,000 distinct CDR3 sequences, 5.1% seen once. This CDR3 is 13 amino acids long. V was cut by 5 bases and J by 6 bases, with 13 bases left in between. Germline CDR1 is MDHEN and CDR2 is SYDVKM. This clonotype has a handful of counts. Its specificity is unknown. Overall study results and limits: There were significantly more large CDR3 similarity clusters among expanded TCRs than among controls.

Time point in this sample: pre-sensitization, week 0. The treatment denotes: therapeutic diphenylcyclopropenone sensitization with weekly scalp DPC. This sequence was found in a woman aged 50 to 65 with alopecia areata. Some clones in this sample may be carry-over from other donors' samples. The chain recombines TRBV28 with TRBJ1-2, with D unresolved. The specimen was whole blood, collected in connection with sensitization to the hapten diphenylcyclopropenone (DPC). CDR3 region: CASSPGLTHGYTF. CDR3 nucleotide sequence: TGTGCCAGCAGTCCCGGCCTTACTCATGGCTACACCTTC.